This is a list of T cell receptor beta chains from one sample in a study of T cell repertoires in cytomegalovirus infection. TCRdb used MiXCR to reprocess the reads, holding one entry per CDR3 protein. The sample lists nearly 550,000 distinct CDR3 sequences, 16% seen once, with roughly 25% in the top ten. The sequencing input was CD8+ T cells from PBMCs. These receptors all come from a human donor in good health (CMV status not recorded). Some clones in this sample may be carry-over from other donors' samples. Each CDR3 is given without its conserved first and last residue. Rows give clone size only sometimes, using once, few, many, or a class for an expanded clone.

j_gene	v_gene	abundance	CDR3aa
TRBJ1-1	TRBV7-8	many	ASSLVRGRRAF
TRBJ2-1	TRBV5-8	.	ASSFTFGQHEQF
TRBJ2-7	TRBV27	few	ASSLAGIGYEQY
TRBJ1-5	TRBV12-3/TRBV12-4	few	ASSSGPSVYQPQH
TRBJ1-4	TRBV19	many	ASKILLGPTNEKLF
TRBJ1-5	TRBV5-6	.	ASSYSGTDLNQPQH
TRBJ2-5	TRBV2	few	ATLGLAGGETQY
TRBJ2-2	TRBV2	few	ASSPRDVNTGELF
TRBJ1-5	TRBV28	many	ASSPSPKSSNQPQH
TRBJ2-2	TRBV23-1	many	ASSHLSTGELF
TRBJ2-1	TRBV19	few	ASQTRGVGNEQF
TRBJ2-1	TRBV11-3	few	ASRDREEQF
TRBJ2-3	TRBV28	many	ASSSGGGADTQY
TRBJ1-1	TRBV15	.	ATSRPFQGEAF
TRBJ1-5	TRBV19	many	ASSIIRDTNQPQH
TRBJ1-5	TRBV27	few	ASTPWPGGQPQH
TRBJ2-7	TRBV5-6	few	ASSLGFGAYEQY
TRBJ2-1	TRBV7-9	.	ASSISRNEQF
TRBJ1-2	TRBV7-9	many	ASSGRPLDGYT
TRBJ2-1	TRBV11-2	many	ASSSYSGEAYNEQF
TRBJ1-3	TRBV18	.	ASSPGLLGNTIY
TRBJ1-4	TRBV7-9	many	ASSPRTVGSEKLF
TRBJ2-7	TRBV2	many	ASSEGGNYEQY
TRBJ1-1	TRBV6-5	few	ASSYWTGSTEAF
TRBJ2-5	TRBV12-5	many	ASGLGDRRYQQETQY
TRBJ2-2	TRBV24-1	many	ATSRLGHGELF
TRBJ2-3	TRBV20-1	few	SASGPTDTQY
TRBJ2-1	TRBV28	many	ASSPEIERSPYNEQF
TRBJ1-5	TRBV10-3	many	AISDLQGRDSNQPQH
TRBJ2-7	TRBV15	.	ATSSPSRRYEQY
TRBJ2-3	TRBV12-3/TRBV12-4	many	ASIPDRGPTDTQY
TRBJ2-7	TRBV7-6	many	ASSFGKGNEQY
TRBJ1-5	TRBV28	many	ASSGGGAGQPQH
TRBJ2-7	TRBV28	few	ASSLASTSGFYEQY
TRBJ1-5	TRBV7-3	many	ASSLINGQPQH
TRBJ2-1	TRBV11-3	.	ASSLDGYRGLNEQF
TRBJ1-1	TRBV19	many	ASSPGHRTEAF